The source of this T cell receptor beta chain is a study of blood T cell repertoires in COVID-19. As for the study in general: Nucleic acid was either cDNA or gDNA, and it came from T cells, B-cell-depleted T cells, or PBMCs.

In the source study's methods: Reference gene primers were amplified, and this amplification served to estimate nucleated cell counts. The repertoire was sequenced with immunoSEQ multiplex PCR; TCRdb's copy has only in-frame clones and lacks some. Clone size and V and J calls were adopted from that table, with D and trimming inferred from the DNA. The sample holds 200,000 to 250,000 clones, around 80% seen once. The source of this sequence is a woman aged 65 to 85 with acute or convalescent COVID-19. Sequenced: peripheral blood.

The DNA for the CDR3 is TGTGCCACCAGTGATTCTCGAAGGACTAGAGAGAACAATGAGCAGTTCTTC. Protein sequence: CATSDSRRTRENNEQFF. The chain is built from TRBV24-1 and TRBJ2-1; 7 bases agree with TRBD2. Germline assignment: CDR1 KGHDR and CDR2 SFDVKD. The V and J ends lost 2 bases and 5 bases, in that order; junction bases with no gene match: 11. The CDR3 has 17 amino acids.